This T cell receptor (beta chain) was sequenced for a study of blood T cell repertoires in COVID-19. Across the study: Researchers got acute and convalescent COVID-19 samples from the United States, Italy and Spain. Sources were T cells, B-cell-depleted T cells, or PBMCs; the material itself was cDNA or gDNA.

Original data processing: Nucleated cell counts were estimated from reference gene primer amplification. Profiled with immunoSEQ multiplex PCR; TCRdb holds only in-frame clones, not every one. The DNA was the basis for D and trimming; V, J and clone size are from that table. In the table there are about 80,000 clones, approximately 76% of which are singletons. This TCR derives from a man aged 70 or older with active or convalescent COVID-19. Sequencing was done on a sample of peripheral blood.

CDR3 bases: TGTGCCAGCGTCGAATGGGCGCTAAACACTGAAGCTTTCTTT. It codes for CASVEWALNTEAFF. This chain connects TRBV6-5 to TRBJ1-1; no clear D. The CDR3 covers 14 residues. V was shortened by 8 bases and J by 2 bases, with 15 bases between the two germline ends. Germline CDR1 reads MNHEY; CDR2 reads SVGAGI.